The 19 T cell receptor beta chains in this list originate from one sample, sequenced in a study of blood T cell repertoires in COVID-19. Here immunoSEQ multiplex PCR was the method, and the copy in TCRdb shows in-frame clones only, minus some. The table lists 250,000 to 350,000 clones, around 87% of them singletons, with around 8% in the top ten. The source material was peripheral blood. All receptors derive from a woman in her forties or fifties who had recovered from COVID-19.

The CDR3 DNA is TGTGCCAGCAGCGTAGGTTCTAGCGGCGTTAATGAAAAACTGTTTTTT. As protein: CASSVGSSGVNEKLFF. This chain uses TRBV9 with TRBJ1-4; D remains unclear. In germline, CDR1 is SGDLS, CDR2 YYNGEE. CDR3 length: 16 amino acids. The V gene lost 0 bases and the J gene lost 4 bases, with 13 bases spanning the gap.

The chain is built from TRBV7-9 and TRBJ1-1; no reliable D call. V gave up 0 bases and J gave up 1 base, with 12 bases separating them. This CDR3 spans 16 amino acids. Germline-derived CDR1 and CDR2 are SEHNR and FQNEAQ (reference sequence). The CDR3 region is CASSLALLFANTEAFF. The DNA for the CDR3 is TGTGCCAGCAGCTTAGCGCTACTGTTTGCGAACACTGAAGCTTTCTTT.

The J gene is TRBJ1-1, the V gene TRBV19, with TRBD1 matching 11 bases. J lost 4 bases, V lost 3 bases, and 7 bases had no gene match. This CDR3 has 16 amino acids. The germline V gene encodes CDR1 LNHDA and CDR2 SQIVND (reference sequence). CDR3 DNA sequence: TGTGCCAGTAGTATGGGACCGGGACAGGGGGGCACTGAAGCTTTCTTT. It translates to CASSMGPGQGGTEAFF.

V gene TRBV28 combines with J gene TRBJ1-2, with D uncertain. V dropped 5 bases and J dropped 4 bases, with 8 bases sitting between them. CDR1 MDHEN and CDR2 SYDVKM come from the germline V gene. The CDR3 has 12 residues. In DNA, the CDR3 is TGTGCCAGCAGTCCGTCCCTCTATGGCTACACCTTC. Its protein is CASSPSLYGYTF.

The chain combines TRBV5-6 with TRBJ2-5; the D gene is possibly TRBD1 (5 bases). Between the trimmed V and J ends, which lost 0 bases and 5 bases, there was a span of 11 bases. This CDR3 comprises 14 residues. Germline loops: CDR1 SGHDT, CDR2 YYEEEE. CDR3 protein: CASSLVGATETQYF. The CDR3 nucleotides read TGTGCCAGCAGCTTGGTTGGGGCTACTGAGACCCAGTACTTC. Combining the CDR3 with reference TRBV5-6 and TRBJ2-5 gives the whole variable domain DAGVTQSPTHLIKTRGQQVTLRCSPKSGHDTVSWYQQALGQGPQFIFQYYEEEERQRGNFPDRFSGHQFPNYSSELNVNALLLGDSALYLCASSLVGATETQYFGPGTRLLVL.

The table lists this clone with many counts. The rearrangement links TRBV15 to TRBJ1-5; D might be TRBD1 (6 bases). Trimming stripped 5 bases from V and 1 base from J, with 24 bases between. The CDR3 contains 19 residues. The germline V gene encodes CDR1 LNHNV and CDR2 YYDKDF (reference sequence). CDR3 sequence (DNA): TGTGCCACCAGCCCAGGAGGGGGGGCAGGCGGGCTAAGCAATCAGCCCCAGCATTTT. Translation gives CATSPGGGAGGLSNQPQHF.

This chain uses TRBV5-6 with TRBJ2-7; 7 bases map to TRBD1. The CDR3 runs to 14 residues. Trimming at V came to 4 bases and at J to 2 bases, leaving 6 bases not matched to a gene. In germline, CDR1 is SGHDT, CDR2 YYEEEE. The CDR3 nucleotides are TGTGCCAGCAGCGCAGACAGGGACGCCTACGAGCAGTACTTC. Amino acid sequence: CASSADRDAYEQYF.

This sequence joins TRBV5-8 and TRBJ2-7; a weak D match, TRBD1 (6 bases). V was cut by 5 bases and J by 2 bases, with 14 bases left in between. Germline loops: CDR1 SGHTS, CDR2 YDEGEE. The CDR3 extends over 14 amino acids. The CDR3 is CASSTDRLTYEQYF. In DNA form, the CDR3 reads TGTGCCAGCAGTACTGACAGGCTTACCTACGAGCAGTACTTC.

The CDR3 bases are TGTGCCAGCAGCCTTAGCGGGAGAACGGAAGAGCAGTACTTC. This codes for CASSLSGRTEEQYF. The rearrangement links TRBV2 to TRBJ2-7, with 9 bases lining up with TRBD2. This CDR3 contains 14 residues. CDR1 and CDR2 (germline): SNHLY, FYNNEI. J was trimmed by 7 bases and V by 6 bases; bases with no gene match: 10.

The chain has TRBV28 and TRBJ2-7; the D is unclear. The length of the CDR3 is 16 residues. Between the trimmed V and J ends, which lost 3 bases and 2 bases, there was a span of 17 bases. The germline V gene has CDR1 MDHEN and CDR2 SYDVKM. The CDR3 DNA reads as TGTGCCAGCAGTTTCCCGAGTCAAGGCAGGACCTACGAGCAGTACTTC. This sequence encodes CASSFPSQGRTYEQYF.

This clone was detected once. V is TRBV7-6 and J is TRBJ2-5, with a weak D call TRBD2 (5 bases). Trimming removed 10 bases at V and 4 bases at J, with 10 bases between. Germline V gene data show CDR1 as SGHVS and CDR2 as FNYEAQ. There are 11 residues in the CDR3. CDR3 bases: TGTGCCACCGGGGTTTCAGAGACCCAGTACTTC. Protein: CATGVSETQYF.

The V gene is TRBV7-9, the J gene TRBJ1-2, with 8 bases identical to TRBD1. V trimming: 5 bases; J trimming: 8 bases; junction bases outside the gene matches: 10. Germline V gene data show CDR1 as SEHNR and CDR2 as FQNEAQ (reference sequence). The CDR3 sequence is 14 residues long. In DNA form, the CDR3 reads TGTGCCAGCAGCCAGGGGCAGGGGGCGGAGGGCTACACCTTC. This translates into CASSQGQGAEGYTF.

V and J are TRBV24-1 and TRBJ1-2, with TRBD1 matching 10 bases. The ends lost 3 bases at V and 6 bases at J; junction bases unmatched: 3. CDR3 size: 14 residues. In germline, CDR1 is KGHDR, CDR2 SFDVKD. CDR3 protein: CATSDPGTGDGYTF. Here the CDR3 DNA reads TGTGCCACCAGTGATCCCGGGACAGGGGATGGCTACACCTTC.

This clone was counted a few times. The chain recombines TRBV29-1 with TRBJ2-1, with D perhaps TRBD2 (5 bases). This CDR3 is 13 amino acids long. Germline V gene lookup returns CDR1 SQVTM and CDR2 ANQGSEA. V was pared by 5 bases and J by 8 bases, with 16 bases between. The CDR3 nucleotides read TGCAGCGTTCTATCAGAGAGGGTGGATGAGCAGTTCTTC. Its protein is CSVLSERVDEQFF.

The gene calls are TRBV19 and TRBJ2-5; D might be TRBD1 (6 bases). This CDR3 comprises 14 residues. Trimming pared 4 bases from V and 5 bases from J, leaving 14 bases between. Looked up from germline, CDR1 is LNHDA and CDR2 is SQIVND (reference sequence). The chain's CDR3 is CASSTMGAWETQYF. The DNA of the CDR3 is TGTGCCAGTAGTACAATGGGGGCTTGGGAGACCCAGTACTTC.

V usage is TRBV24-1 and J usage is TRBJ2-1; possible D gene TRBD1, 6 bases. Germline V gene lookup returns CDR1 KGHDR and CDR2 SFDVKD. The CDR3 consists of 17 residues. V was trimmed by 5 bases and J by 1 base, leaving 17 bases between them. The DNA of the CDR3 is TGTGCCACCAGTGCTTACAGGGTAAAAGGATCCTACAATGAGCAGTTCTTC. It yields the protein CATSAYRVKGSYNEQFF.

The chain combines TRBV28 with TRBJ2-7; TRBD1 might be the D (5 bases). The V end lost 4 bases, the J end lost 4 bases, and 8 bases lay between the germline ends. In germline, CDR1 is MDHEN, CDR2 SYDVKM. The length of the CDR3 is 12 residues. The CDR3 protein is CASSSPGYEQYF. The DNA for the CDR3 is TGTGCCAGCAGTTCCCCAGGGTACGAGCAGTACTTC.

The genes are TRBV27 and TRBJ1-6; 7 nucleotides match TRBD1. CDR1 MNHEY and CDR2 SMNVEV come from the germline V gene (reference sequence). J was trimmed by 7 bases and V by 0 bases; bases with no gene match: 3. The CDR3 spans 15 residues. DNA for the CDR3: TGTGCCAGCAGTTTATCCGGACAGGTCAATTCACCCCTCCACTTT. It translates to CASSLSGQVNSPLHF.

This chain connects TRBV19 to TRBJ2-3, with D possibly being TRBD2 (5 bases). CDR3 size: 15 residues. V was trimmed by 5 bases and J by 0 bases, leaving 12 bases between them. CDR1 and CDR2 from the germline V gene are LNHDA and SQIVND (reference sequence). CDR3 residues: CASSPVTGSTDTQYF. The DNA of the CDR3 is TGTGCCAGTAGTCCCGTGACGGGGAGCACAGATACGCAGTATTTT.